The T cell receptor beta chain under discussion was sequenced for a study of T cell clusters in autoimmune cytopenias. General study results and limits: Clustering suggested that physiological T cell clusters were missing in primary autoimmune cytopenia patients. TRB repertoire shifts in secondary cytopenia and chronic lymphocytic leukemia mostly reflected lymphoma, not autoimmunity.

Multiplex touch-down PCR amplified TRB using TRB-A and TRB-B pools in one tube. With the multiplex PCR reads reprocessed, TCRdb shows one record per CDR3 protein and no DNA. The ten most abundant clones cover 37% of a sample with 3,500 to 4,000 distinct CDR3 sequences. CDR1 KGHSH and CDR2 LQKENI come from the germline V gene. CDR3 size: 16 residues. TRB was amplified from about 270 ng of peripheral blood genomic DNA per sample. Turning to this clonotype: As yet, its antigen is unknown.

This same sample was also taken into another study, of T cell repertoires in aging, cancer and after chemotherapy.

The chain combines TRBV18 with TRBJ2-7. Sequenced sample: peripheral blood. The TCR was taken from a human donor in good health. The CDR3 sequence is CASSPQEEGITYEQYF.